This T cell receptor beta chain was sequenced for a study of OX40 agonist ivuxolimab in advanced cancers. Looking at the study overall: Patients were infused with ivuxolimab every 2 weeks at 0.01 to 10 mg/kg. Whole-study results and caveats: On average, a greater number of expanded clones characterised CD8+ T cells relative to CD4+. In a subset of nonresponders, normalized T-cell clonal expansion was also low.

From germline, CDR1 is SGHRS and CDR2 YFSETQ. The CDR3 extends over 14 amino acids. The V end was cut by 0 bases, the J end by 4 bases, with 10 bases between. Worth noting for this clone: As yet, its antigen is unknown.

Method: immunoSEQ multiplex PCR; TCRdb's copy keeps in-frame clones and lacks some. The sample shows around 84,000 clones, approximately 93% of them seen only once. Material: CD4+ or CD8+ T cells sorted from blood, obtained in a trial of the OX40 agonist ivuxolimab. The chain uses TRBV5-1 and TRBJ1-1; the D gene is possibly TRBD1 (5 bases). This TCR was recovered from an adult with an advanced solid tumor such as melanoma, head and neck, liver or kidney cancer. CDR3 DNA sequence: TGCGCCAGCAGCTTGGGAAGGGGTTCCACTGAAGCTTTCTTT. Encoded protein: CASSLGRGSTEAFF.